The clone carrying this T cell receptor (beta chain) was counted between two and nine times. Germline V gives CDR1 SQVTM, CDR2 ANQGSEA. V was shortened by 4 bases and J by 0 bases, with 6 bases between the two germline ends. The CDR3 consists of 12 residues. This entry comes from a study of blood T cell repertoires in COVID-19. For the study at large: The origin of the acute and convalescent COVID-19 samples was the United States, Italy and Spain. Nucleic acid was either cDNA or gDNA, and it came from T cells, B-cell-depleted T cells, or PBMCs.

As processed by the authors: Reference gene primers were amplified, and this amplification served to estimate nucleated cell counts. Profiling relied on immunoSEQ multiplex PCR, and the TCRdb table lists in-frame clones only, not all of them. Clone size and V and J calls were adopted from that table, with D and trimming inferred from the DNA. The sample includes around 250,000 clones, approximately 82% of them seen just once. The sample was peripheral blood. This TCR was sampled from a young woman with acute or convalescent COVID-19. V is TRBV29-1 and J is TRBJ1-1, with unresolved D. CDR3 in amino acids: CSVVELNTEAFF. For the CDR3, the DNA is TGCAGCGTTGTTGAGTTGAACACTGAAGCTTTCTTT.